This TCR beta chain was sequenced for a study of blood T cell repertoires in COVID-19. The CDR3 sequence is 14 residues long. The authors' processing: Amplification of reference gene primers was used by the study to estimate nucleated cell counts. Generated by immunoSEQ multiplex PCR, the TCRdb table keeps only in-frame clones and is missing some. V and J calls and clone size are those listed in that table; D and trimming were worked out from the DNA. Of more than 110,000 clones in the sample, approximately 78% were seen once. The receptor was derived from a woman older than 75 with acute or convalescent COVID-19. This rearrangement joins TRBV21-1 to TRBJ2-2; the D call in the table, TRBD1, was not verified against the DNA. TRBV21-1 is labeled a pseudogene. Sequenced input: peripheral blood. The CDR3 DNA sequence: TGTGCCAGCAGCACAAGACAGGGGTCCGGGGAGCTGTTTTTT. It specifies CASSTRQGSGELFF.